This entry concerns a single T cell receptor beta chain. The antigen remains unidentified. These data originate in a study of blood T cells in healthy people across ages. The sample providers were healthy Caucasian people from Russia, aged about 6 to 90. Regarding the study as a whole: PBMCs were not sorted, which prevented a conclusive comparison of naive versus antigen-experienced cells.

The second PCR ran about 6 to 12 cycles with a sample-barcoded 5' primer and J-beta primers. One entry per CDR3 protein, called by TCRdb with MiXCR from the 5' RACE reads. The sample holds about 1.5 million distinct CDR3 sequences, approximately 43% seen once. Source material: blood. The origin of this receptor is a woman younger than 30 in good health.

The CDR3 nucleotides read TGCGCCAGCAGCCCGTTCCGAGGGGGCGAAGGGTCACCCCTCCACTTT. Translation gives CASSPFRGGEGSPLHF. This chain connects TRBV5-1 to TRBJ1-6; TRBD1 aligns across 7 bases. The CDR3 is made up of 16 amino acids. The J segment lost 10 bases and the V segment lost 4 bases, leaving 14 bases of the junction unmatched. Germline values: CDR1 SGHRS, CDR2 YFSETQ.